This TCR beta chain was identified in a study of blood T cells in healthy people across ages. General study findings and limits: Lack of knowledge of donor CMV status possibly confounded expanded clonotype changes.

In germline, CDR1 is MNHEY, CDR2 SVGAGI. V was clipped by 6 bases and J by 3 bases, with 12 bases between them. This CDR3 comprises 14 residues. A J-beta primer mix and a sample-barcoded 5' primer were used in a second PCR of roughly 7 to 12 cycles. Using its own MiXCR run on the 5' RACE reads, TCRdb lists one record per CDR3 protein. The table lists some 640,000 distinct CDR3 sequences, around 31% of them singletons. On this clonotype: The antigen is not known.

Sequencing was done on a sample of blood. The receptor was isolated from a woman aged 80 or older in good health. The gene calls are TRBV6-5 and TRBJ1-5, with D possibly matching TRBD1 (6 bases). In DNA, the CDR3 is TGTGCCAGCAGATCACAGGGAAACAATCAGCCCCAGCATTTT. Its protein product is CASRSQGNNQPQHF.